These 17 T cell receptor beta chains originate from one sample sequenced in a study of early T cells in non-severe SARS-CoV-2 infection (dated by TCRdb to the early 2020s). Receptors were amplified or captured by 5' RACE. The sequencer listed for this sample is NextSeq 500. The public reads were reprocessed in TCRdb via fastp at Q25 and MiXCR, keeping in-frame beta chains. Merged by CDR3 protein, the rows form single entries marked with the most common genes and DNA. For this sample the table gives 25,000 to 35,000 distinct CDR3 sequences, of which over 2.5% were detected only once. The ten biggest clones cover over 0.6% of the sample. Sequencing input: whole blood. These receptors were taken from an adult who was a healthcare worker with PCR-confirmed SARS-CoV-2 infection or an uninfected control (not recorded which).

This clonotype showed up many times. The chain has TRBV3-1 and TRBJ1-3; D not resolved. Germline CDR1 is LGHDT and CDR2 is YNNKEL (reference sequence). The CDR3 contains 16 residues. Trimming pared 1 base from V and 2 bases from J, leaving 12 bases between. The CDR3 DNA follows: TGTGCCAGCAGCCAAGTTTTGGGAGAAACTGGAAACACCATATATTTT. Its protein product is CASSQVLGETGNTIYF.

This clonotype has at least ten counts. The chain couples TRBV3-1 to TRBJ1-2; the match to TRBD1 covers 9 bases. CDR1 and CDR2 (germline): LGHDT, YNNKEL (reference sequence). With V trimmed by 4 bases and J by 4 bases, 10 bases remained unmatched. The CDR3 has 16 amino acids. CDR3 nucleotides: TGTGCCAGCAGCCCTTTGGACAGGGGCCTTCCCTATGGCTACACCTTC. As protein: CASSPLDRGLPYGYTF.

Note on this clonotype: This clone may be a read error of a much larger clone one base away. This chain links TRBV5-5 with TRBJ1-3; unclear D gene. From germline, CDR1 is SGHKS and CDR2 YYEKEE (reference sequence). This CDR3 is built from 15 residues. The CDR3 here is CVSSLGAFSGNTIYF. CDR3 bases: TGTGTCAGCAGCTTGGGAGCGTTCTCTGGAAACACCATATATTTT.

This clonotype showed up many times. The V gene is TRBV25-1, the J gene TRBJ1-6; D uncertain. The CDR3 has 12 amino acids. The germline V gene has CDR1 MGHDK and CDR2 SYGVNS. V shed 4 bases and J shed 7 bases, with 5 bases lying between them. In DNA form, the CDR3 reads TGTGCCAGCAGTGTACCAAATTCACCCCTCCACTTT. Translating it yields CASSVPNSPLHF.

This clonotype was seen at least ten times. The chain carries TRBV7-6 and TRBJ2-1, with TRBD2 identical over 12 bases. Germline CDR1 is SGHVS and CDR2 is FNYEAQ. The CDR3 has 18 residues. With 2 bases clipped from V and 3 bases from J, the junction kept 8 bases outside the gene matches. CDR3 sequence: CASSLRTSGVLFYNEQFF. CDR3 nucleotides: TGTGCCAGCAGCTTAAGGACTAGCGGGGTACTTTTCTACAATGAGCAGTTCTTC.

This clonotype was picked up many times. The chain recombines TRBV12-3 or TRBV12-4 with TRBJ1-4, with 8 bases that match TRBD1. This CDR3 contains 12 residues. With 4 bases clipped from V and 13 bases from J, the junction kept 5 bases outside the gene matches. The chain's CDR3 is CASSSYDRGLFF. CDR3 sequence (DNA): TGTGCCAGCAGTTCCTACGACAGGGGACTGTTTTTT.

This clonotype was seen ten or more times. The chain uses TRBV14 and TRBJ1-3; no clear D gene. In germline, CDR1 is SGHDN, CDR2 FVKESK. V gave up 0 bases and J gave up 0 bases, with 9 bases separating them. CDR3 length: 16 amino acids. The CDR3 DNA follows: TGTGCCAGCAGCCAAGATCGGCCAGTCTCTGGAAACACCATATATTTT. Protein product: CASSQDRPVSGNTIYF.

This clonotype showed up many times. V and J are TRBV5-1 and TRBJ1-3; D gene ambiguous. The germline gives CDR1 SGHRS, CDR2 YFSETQ. V gave up 4 bases and J gave up 3 bases, with 17 bases separating them. The CDR3 contains 16 residues. This CDR3 reads CASSLNGPRDGNTIYF. The CDR3 DNA reads as TGCGCCAGCAGCCTAAACGGACCACGAGATGGAAACACCATATATTTT.

This clonotype appeared a few times. This rearrangement joins TRBV7-3 to TRBJ2-3, with 13 positions matching TRBD2. The V gene's germline CDR1 is SGHTA and CDR2 FQGTGA. V trimming: 4 bases; J trimming: 3 bases; junction bases outside the gene matches: 1. The CDR3 extends over 15 amino acids. The CDR3 nucleotides read TGTGCCAGCAGCTCGACTAGCGGGGGGACAGATACGCAGTATTTT. Amino acid sequence: CASSSTSGGTDTQYF.

This clonotype was seen repeatedly, ten times or more. This chain links TRBV3-1 with TRBJ1-2, with D hard to call. V lost 3 bases and J 7 bases, leaving 18 bases between the germline ends. The CDR3 is 15 residues long. Per the germline V gene, CDR1 is LGHDT and CDR2 is YNNKEL (reference sequence). CDR3 sequence: CASSQIFYGGSGYTF. The CDR3 DNA reads as TGTGCCAGCAGCCAGATTTTCTACGGCGGGTCTGGCTACACCTTC.

This clonotype has a count of ten or more. The chain is built from TRBV9 and TRBJ1-1, with 9 nucleotides matching TRBD1. CDR1 and CDR2 from the germline V gene are SGDLS and YYNGEE. CDR3 length: 15 amino acids. V shed 5 bases and J 5 bases; nucleotides not matched to a gene: 10. This CDR3 reads CASSDDRGRWTEAFF. CDR3 nucleotide sequence: TGTGCCAGCAGTGATGACAGGGGGAGGTGGACTGAAGCTTTCTTT. The whole variable domain, filled in from reference TRBV9 and TRBJ1-1, reads DSGVTQTPKHLITATGQRVTLRCSPRSGDLSVYWYQQSLDQGLQFLIQYYNGEERAKGNILERFSAQQFPDLHSELNLSSLELGDSALYFCASSDDRGRWTEAFFGQGTRLTVV.

This clonotype was counted ten times or more. V usage is TRBV20-1 and J usage is TRBJ1-4; D not resolved. Between the trimmed V and J ends, which lost 2 bases and 3 bases, there was a span of 13 bases. The CDR3 covers 15 residues. The germline V gene encodes CDR1 DFQATT and CDR2 SNEGSKA (reference sequence). The DNA of the CDR3 is TGCAGTGCTAGAAATAGGGTGATACCTAATGAAAAACTGTTTTTT. It encodes CSARNRVIPNEKLFF.

There are many counts of this clonotype. This chain uses TRBV11-2 with TRBJ2-5; 8 bases agree with TRBD2. The germline CDR1 and CDR2 sequences are SGHAT and FQNNGV. J was trimmed by 5 bases and V by 3 bases; bases with no gene match: 2. The CDR3 is made up of 13 amino acids. The CDR3 loop reads CASSFSGDETQYF. In nucleotides, the CDR3 is TGTGCCAGCAGCTTTAGCGGGGACGAGACCCAGTACTTC.

This clonotype was counted ten times or more. The chain has TRBV18 and TRBJ2-3, with 7 bases identical to TRBD2. The V gene end was trimmed by 3 bases and the J gene end by 1 base; junction bases not matched to a gene: 7. The CDR3 sequence is 16 residues long. Germline CDR1 KGHSH, CDR2 LQKENI. The CDR3 sequence is CASSPATSPRTDTQYF. The CDR3 DNA reads as TGTGCCAGCTCACCTGCGACTAGCCCCCGCACAGATACGCAGTATTTT.

This clonotype has a count of ten or more. This rearrangement joins TRBV10-1 to TRBJ1-1, with a possible D match to TRBD1 (6 bases). The CDR3 covers 14 residues. Germline V gene data show CDR1 as WNHNN and CDR2 as SYGVQD (reference sequence). Deletions cut 0 bases from V and 6 bases from J, with 11 bases between. The CDR3 reads CASSESTGFSEAFF. The CDR3 DNA reads as TGCGCCAGCAGTGAGTCGACAGGTTTTTCTGAAGCTTTCTTT.

This clonotype was recorded many times. The genes are TRBV12-3 or TRBV12-4 and TRBJ1-1; the match to TRBD1 covers 7 bases. V gave up 3 bases and J gave up 0 bases; unmatched junction bases: 4. The CDR3 consists of 15 residues. The CDR3 spells CASSFLDRVNTEAFF. As DNA, the CDR3 is TGTGCCAGCAGTTTTCTCGACAGGGTGAACACTGAAGCTTTCTTT.

This clonotype was seen repeatedly, ten times or more. The rearrangement uses TRBV6-6 and TRBJ2-2, with 8 nucleotides matching TRBD2. V lost 0 bases, J lost 4 bases, and 1 base stayed unmatched. Germline CDR1 reads MNHNY; CDR2 reads SVGAGI (reference sequence). The CDR3 loop spans 15 amino acids. In DNA form, the CDR3 reads TGTGCCAGCAGTTACTCGCGGGGGGCCACCGGGGAGCTGTTTTTT. Protein: CASSYSRGATGELFF.